The next 9 T cell receptor beta chains were all read from a single sample in a study of blood T cell repertoires in COVID-19. The data were produced by immunoSEQ multiplex PCR, yet TCRdb's version contains in-frame clones alone and is incomplete. The sample lists fewer than 50,000 clones; around 75% were seen once. The sample was peripheral blood. The receptors were sampled from a man older than 75 with acute or convalescent COVID-19.

The V and J genes are TRBV24-1 and TRBJ2-1; 8 nucleotides agree with TRBD1. The CDR3 covers 17 residues. The germline CDR1 and CDR2 sequences are KGHDR and SFDVKD. V gave up 3 bases and J gave up 0 bases; unmatched junction bases: 6. The CDR3 DNA reads as TGTGCCACCAGTGATACGACAGGGGCCAGCTCCTACAATGAGCAGTTCTTC. This gives the protein CATSDTTGASSYNEQFF.

This chain links TRBV28 with TRBJ2-1, with 8 nucleotides matching TRBD2. Germline V gene sequence: CDR1 MDHEN, CDR2 SYDVKM. The CDR3 spans 15 residues. J gave up 1 base and V 8 bases, and 7 bases lay outside the gene matches. CDR3 sequence reads: CASLLAGFSYNEQFF. In DNA, the CDR3 is TGTGCCAGCCTTTTAGCGGGATTTTCCTACAATGAGCAGTTCTTC.

The chain couples TRBV19 to TRBJ2-3, with 8 nucleotides matching TRBD2. CDR3 length: 16 amino acids. Germline V CDR1 and CDR2: LNHDA, SQIVND (reference sequence). V lost 1 base and J lost 0; bases outside the gene matches: 3. In nucleotides, the CDR3 is TGTGCCAGTAGTATAGGGAGCGGGGGAAGCACAGATACGCAGTATTTT. This translates into CASSIGSGGSTDTQYF.

There are a few counts of this clone. The chain combines TRBV14 with TRBJ1-2; possibly TRBD1 for D (5 bases). This CDR3 spans 13 amino acids. Germline V CDR1 and CDR2: SGHDN, FVKESK. Trimming cost V 3 bases and J 4 bases, with 9 bases left between them. The CDR3 here is CASSQSRAYGYTF. The CDR3 DNA follows: TGTGCCAGCAGCCAGAGCAGGGCCTATGGCTACACCTTC. Looking up the rest from reference TRBV14 and TRBJ1-2 gives the full variable domain: EAGVTQFPSHSVIEKGQTVTLRCDPISGHDNLYWYRRVMGKEIKFLLHFVKESKQDESGMPNNRFLAERTGGTYSTLKVQPAELEDSGVYFCASSQSRAYGYTFGSGTRLTVV.

The chain couples TRBV11-2 to TRBJ1-5, with D possibly matching TRBD1 (6 bases). The CDR3 totals 15 residues. Trimming took off 1 base at V and 0 bases at J, with 7 bases between the two ends. Per germline, CDR1 SGHAT and CDR2 FQNNGV. CDR3 sequence: CASSLGGHSNQPQHF. The CDR3 coding sequence is TGTGCCAGCAGCTTAGGGGGGCATAGCAATCAGCCCCAGCATTTT.

This chain joins TRBV28 and TRBJ2-2; 9 bases are a match to TRBD2. The V and J ends lost 3 bases and 1 base, in that order; junction bases with no gene match: 0. This CDR3 region has 15 residues. Per the germline V gene, CDR1 is MDHEN and CDR2 is SYDVKM. The CDR3 DNA reads as TGTGCCAGCAGTTTTAGCGGGAGGAACACCGGGGAGCTGTTTTTT. It yields the protein CASSFSGRNTGELFF.

The chain joins TRBV19 to TRBJ1-4; unclear D gene. Germline CDR1 LNHDA, CDR2 SQIVND (reference sequence). CDR3 size: 16 residues. Trimming took 3 bases from V and 0 from J, leaving 11 bases between them. The CDR3 here is CASSINSLSTNEKLFF. The CDR3 region has the DNA TGTGCCAGTAGTATCAACAGTCTCTCAACTAATGAAAAACTGTTTTTT.

This rearrangement joins TRBV6-5 to TRBJ1-6; D might be TRBD1 (5 bases). Germline loops: CDR1 MNHEY, CDR2 SVGAGI. CDR3 length: 13 amino acids. V was shortened by 6 bases and J by 7 bases, with 10 bases between the two germline ends. CDR3 sequence (DNA): TGTGCCAGCAGGAGCGGGGGGAATTCACCCCTCCACTTT. It is translated as CASRSGGNSPLHF.

The chain combines TRBV15 with TRBJ2-3; 16 nucleotides match TRBD2. The length of the CDR3 is 16 residues. The V and J ends lost 5 bases and 4 bases, in that order; junction bases with no gene match: 3. CDR1 and CDR2 (germline): LNHNV, YYDKDF (reference sequence). In DNA, the CDR3 is TGTGCCACCAGCGGTGGGACTAGCGGGAGGGCAGATACGCAGTATTTT. Translation gives CATSGGTSGRADTQYF.